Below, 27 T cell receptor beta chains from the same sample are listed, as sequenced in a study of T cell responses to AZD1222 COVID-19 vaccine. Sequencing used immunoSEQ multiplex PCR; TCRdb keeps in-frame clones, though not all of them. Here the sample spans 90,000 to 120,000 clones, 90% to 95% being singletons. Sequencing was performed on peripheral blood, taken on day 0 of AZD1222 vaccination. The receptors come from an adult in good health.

The CDR3 DNA is TGTGCCAGCTCACCATGGGGACAAACGGGACTAGCGGGCAGCAATGAGCAGTTCTTC. Protein product: CASSPWGQTGLAGSNEQFF. J is TRBJ2-1 and V is TRBV18; TRBD2 matches at 12 bases. Germline CDR1 KGHSH, CDR2 LQKENI. With 2 bases clipped from V and 6 bases from J, the junction kept 14 bases outside the gene matches. This CDR3 has 19 amino acids.

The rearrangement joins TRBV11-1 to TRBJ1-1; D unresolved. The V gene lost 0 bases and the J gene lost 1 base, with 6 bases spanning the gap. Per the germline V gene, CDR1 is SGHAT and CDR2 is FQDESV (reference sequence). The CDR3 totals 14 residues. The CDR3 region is CASSLARGNTEAFF. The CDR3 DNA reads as TGTGCCAGCAGCTTAGCGCGCGGGAACACTGAAGCTTTCTTT.

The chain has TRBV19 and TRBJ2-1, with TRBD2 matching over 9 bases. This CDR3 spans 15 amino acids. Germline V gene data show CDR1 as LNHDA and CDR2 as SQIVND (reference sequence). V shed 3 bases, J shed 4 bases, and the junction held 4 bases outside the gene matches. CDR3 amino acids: CASSIGSGGYNEQFF. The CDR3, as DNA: TGTGCCAGTAGTATCGGAAGCGGGGGGTACAATGAGCAGTTCTTC.

In nucleotides, the CDR3 is TGTGCCAGCAGTCTTGGACAGGGCTTTTCTCCCCTCCACTTT. This translates into CASSLGQGFSPLHF. The rearrangement uses TRBV27 and TRBJ1-6, with 8 bases fitting TRBD1. Germline loops: CDR1 MNHEY, CDR2 SMNVEV (reference sequence). The junction had 10 bases not matched to a gene; V was cut back by 5 bases and J by 13 bases. The CDR3 is made up of 14 amino acids.

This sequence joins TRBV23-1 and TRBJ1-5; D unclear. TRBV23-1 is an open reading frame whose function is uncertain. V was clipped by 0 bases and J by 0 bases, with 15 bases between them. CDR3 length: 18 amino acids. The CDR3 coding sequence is TGCGCCAGCAGTCAATCGTGGCGACACCGATATAGCAATCAGCCCCAGCATTTT. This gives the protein CASSQSWRHRYSNQPQHF.

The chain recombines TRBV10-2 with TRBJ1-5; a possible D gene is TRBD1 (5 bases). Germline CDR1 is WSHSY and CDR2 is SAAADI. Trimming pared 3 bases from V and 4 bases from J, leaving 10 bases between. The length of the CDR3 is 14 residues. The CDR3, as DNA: TGCGCCAGCAGTGACAGGGAGAGAAATCAGCCCCAGCATTTT. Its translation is CASSDRERNQPQHF.

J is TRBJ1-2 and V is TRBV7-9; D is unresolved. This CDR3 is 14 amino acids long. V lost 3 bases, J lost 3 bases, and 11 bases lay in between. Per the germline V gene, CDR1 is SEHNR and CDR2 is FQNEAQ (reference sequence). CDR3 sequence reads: CASSFPHPDYGYTF. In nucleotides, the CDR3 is TGTGCCAGCAGCTTTCCCCACCCCGACTATGGCTACACCTTC.

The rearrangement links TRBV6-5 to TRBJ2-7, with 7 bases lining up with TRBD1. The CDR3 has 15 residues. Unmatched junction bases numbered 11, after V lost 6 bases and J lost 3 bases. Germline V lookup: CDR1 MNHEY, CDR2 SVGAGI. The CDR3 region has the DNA TGTGCCAGCAGGTTACAGGGGACGGGGAACTACGAGCAGTACTTC. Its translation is CASRLQGTGNYEQYF.

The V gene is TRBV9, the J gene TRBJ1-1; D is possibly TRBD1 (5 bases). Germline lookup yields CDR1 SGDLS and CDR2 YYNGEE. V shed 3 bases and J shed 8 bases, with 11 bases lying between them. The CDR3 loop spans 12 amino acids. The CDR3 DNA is TGTGCCAGCAGCGCCCCACGGGGGGAAGCTTTCTTT. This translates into CASSAPRGEAFF.

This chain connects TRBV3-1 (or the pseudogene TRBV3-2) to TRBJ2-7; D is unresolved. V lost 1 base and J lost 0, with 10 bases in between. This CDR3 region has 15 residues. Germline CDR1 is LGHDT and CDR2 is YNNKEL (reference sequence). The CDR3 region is CASSQGFQASYEQYF. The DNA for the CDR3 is TGTGCCAGCAGCCAAGGTTTCCAGGCCTCCTACGAGCAGTACTTC.

This CDR3 is CASSYGQHNSPLHF. CDR3 DNA sequence: TGTGCCAGCAGTTACGGGCAGCATAATTCACCCCTCCACTTT. The V and J genes are TRBV6-5 and TRBJ1-6; no clear D. Germline V lookup: CDR1 MNHEY, CDR2 SVGAGI. V lost 2 bases and J lost 5, with 7 bases in between. This CDR3 spans 14 amino acids.

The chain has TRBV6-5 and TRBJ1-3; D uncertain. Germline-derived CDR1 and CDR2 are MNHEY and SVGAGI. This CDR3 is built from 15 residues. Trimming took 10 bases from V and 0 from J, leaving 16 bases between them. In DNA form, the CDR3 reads TGTGCCACCACCACGGGGTGGGTCTCTGGAAACACCATATATTTT. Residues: CATTTGWVSGNTIYF.

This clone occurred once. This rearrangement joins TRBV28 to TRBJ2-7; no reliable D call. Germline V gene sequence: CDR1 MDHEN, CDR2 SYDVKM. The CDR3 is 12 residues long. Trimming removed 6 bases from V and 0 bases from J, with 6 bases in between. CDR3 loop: CASSTTSYEQYF. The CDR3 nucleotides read TGTGCCAGCAGCACAACCTCCTACGAGCAGTACTTC.

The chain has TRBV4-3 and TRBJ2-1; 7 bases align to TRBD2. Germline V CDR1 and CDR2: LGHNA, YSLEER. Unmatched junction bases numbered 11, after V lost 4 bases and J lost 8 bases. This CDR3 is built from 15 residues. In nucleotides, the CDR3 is TGCGCCAGCAGCCTCGCCCCCACTAGCGTCGATGAGCAGTTCTTC. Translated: CASSLAPTSVDEQFF.

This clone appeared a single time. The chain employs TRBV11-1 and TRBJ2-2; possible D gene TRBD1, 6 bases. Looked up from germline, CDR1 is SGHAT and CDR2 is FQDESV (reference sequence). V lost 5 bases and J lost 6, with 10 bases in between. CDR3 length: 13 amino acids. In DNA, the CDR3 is TGTGCCAGCAGCGGACAGTACGCCGGGGAGCTGTTTTTT. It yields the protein CASSGQYAGELFF.

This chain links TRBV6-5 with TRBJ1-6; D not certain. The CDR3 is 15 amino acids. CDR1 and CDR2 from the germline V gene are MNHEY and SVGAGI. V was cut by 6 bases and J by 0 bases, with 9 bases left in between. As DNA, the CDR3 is TGTGCCAGCAGAACCCTCAACTCCTATAATTCACCCCTCCACTTT. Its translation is CASRTLNSYNSPLHF.

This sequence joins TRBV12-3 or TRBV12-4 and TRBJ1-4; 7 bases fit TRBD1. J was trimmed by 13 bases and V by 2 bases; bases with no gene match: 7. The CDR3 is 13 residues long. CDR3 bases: TGTGCCAGCAGTTTACTGGACAGGCTCGGACTGTTTTTT. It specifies CASSLLDRLGLFF.

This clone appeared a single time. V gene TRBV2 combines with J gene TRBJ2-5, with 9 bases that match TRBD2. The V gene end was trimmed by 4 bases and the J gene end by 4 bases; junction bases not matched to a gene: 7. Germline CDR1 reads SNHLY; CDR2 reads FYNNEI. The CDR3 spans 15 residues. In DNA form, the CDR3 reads TGTGCCAGCAGTGTATGGCGGGGGGGTCTAGAGACCCAGTACTTC. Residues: CASSVWRGGLETQYF.

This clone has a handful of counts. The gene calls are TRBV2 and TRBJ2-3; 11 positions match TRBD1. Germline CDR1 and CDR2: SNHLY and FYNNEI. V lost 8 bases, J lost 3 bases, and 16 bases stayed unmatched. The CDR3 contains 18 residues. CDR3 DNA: TGTGCCAGCGGACCCGGACAGGGGGCAGGGTTTTGGACAGATACGCAGTATTTT. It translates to CASGPGQGAGFWTDTQYF. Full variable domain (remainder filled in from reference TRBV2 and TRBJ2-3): EPEVTQTPSHQVTQMGQEVILRCVPISNHLYFYWYRQILGQKVEFLVSFYNNEISEKSEIFDDQFSVERPDGSNFTLKIRSTKLEDSAMYFCASGPGQGAGFWTDTQYFGPGTRLTVL.

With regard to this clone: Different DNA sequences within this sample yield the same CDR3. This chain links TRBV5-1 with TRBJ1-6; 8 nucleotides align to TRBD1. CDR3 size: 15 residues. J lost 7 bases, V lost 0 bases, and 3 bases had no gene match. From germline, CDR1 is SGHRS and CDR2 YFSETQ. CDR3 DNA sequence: TGCGCCAGCAGCTTGGGACAGGGGAGGAATTCACCCCTCCACTTT. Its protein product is CASSLGQGRNSPLHF.

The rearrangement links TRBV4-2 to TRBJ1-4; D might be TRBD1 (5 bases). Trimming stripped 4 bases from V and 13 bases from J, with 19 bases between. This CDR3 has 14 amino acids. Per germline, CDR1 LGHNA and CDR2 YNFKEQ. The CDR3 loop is CASSREPGEGALFF. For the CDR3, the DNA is TGTGCCAGCAGCCGCGAACCGGGCGAAGGGGCACTGTTTTTT.

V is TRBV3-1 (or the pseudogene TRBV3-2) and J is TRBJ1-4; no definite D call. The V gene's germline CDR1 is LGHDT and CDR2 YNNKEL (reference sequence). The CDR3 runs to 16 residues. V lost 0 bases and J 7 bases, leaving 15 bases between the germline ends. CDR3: CASSQDGVPTREKLFF. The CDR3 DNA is TGTGCCAGCAGCCAAGATGGGGTCCCGACGCGTGAAAAACTGTTTTTT.

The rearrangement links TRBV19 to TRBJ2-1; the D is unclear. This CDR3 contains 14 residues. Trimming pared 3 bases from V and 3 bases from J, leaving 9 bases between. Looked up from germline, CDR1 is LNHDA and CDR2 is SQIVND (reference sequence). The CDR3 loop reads CASSISYGYNEQFF. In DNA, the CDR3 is TGTGCCAGTAGTATTTCATACGGCTACAATGAGCAGTTCTTC.

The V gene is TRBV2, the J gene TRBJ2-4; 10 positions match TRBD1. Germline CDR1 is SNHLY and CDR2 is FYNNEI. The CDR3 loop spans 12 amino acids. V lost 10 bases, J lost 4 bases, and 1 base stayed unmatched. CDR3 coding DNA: TGTGCCACGGGACAGGGGAAAAACATTCAGTACTTC. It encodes CATGQGKNIQYF.

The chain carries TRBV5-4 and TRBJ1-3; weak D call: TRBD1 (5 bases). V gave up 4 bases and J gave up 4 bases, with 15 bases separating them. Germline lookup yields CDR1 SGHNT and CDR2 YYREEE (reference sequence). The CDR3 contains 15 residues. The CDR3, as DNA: TGTGCCAGCAGCCCAGGGCCGACCGTGGGAAACACCATATATTTT. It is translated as CASSPGPTVGNTIYF.

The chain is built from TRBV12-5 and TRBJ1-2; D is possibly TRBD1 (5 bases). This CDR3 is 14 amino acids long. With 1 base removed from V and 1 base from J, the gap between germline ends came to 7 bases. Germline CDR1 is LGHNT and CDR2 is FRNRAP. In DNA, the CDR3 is TGTGCTAGTGGTTTGGAGGGACTTAACTATGGCTACACCTTC. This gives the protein CASGLEGLNYGYTF.

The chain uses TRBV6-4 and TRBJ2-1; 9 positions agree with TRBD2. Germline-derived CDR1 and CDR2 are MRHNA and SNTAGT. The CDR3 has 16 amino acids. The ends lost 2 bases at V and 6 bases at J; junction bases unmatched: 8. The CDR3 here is CASSDGVAGATNEQFF. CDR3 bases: TGTGCCAGCAGTGACGGTGTAGCGGGAGCTACCAATGAGCAGTTCTTC.